Described below is a single TCR beta chain sequence and its context. Its antigen is not identified. This entry comes from a study of cytomegalovirus exposure and HLA in healthy donors. About the research overall: The study placed 70% to 90% of its 350 to 400 genotyped donors in the Caucasian-associated ancestry cluster. General study results and limits: Judged likely to be a sequencing artifact was a cluster of highly shared sequence variants. For most TCR beta V segments, an earlier analysis put the productive rate at about 90% or about 30% of the time.

This CDR3 is 14 amino acids long. CDR1 is LNHDA and CDR2 is SQIVND in the germline V gene (reference sequence). J gave up 2 bases and V 5 bases, and 5 bases lay outside the gene matches. 60 Vbeta and 13 Jbeta primers were used in PCR. Sequencing was performed with immunoSEQ multiplex PCR; in TCRdb, only in-frame clones are kept and a portion is missing. The sample holds 70,000 to 100,000 clones, around two thirds seen once. The source is a woman aged 45-65 years in good health and CMV-seropositive. Sequenced sample: PBMCs. V usage is TRBV19 and J usage is TRBJ1-2; 7 nucleotides align to TRBD1. The DNA for the CDR3 is TGTGCCAGTAGTCCAGAGACAGGGAACTATGGCTACACCTTC. Its protein is CASSPETGNYGYTF.